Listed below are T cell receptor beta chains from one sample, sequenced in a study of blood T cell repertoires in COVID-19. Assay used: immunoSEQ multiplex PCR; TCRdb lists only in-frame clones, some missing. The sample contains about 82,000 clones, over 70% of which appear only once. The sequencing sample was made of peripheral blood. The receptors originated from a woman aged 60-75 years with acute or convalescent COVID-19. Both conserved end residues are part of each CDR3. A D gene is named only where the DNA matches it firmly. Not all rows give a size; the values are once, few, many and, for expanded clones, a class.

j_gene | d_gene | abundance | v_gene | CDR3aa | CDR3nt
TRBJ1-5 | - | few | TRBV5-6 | CASSLRWGGQPQHF | TGTGCCAGCAGCTTGCGGTGGGGCGGTCAGCCCCAGCATTTT
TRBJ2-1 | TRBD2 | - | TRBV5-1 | CASSLEASGNEQFF | TGCGCCAGCAGCTTGGAAGCTAGCGGCAATGAGCAGTTCTTC
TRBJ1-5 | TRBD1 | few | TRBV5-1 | CASSLTGGGQPQHF | TGCGCCAGCAGCTTGACAGGGGGCGGACAGCCCCAGCATTTT
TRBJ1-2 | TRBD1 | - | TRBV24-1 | CAALYRGSYGYTF | TGTGCCGCCCTCTACAGGGGGTCCTATGGCTACACCTTC
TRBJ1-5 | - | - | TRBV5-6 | CASSAGGVQPQHF | TGTGCCAGCAGTGCGGGTGGGGTTCAGCCCCAGCATTTT
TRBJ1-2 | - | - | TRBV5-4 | CASSDRGGGGYTF | TGTGCCAGCAGCGATAGGGGGGGAGGAGGCTACACCTTC
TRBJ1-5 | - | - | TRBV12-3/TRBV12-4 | CASSLDDYQPQHF | TGTGCCAGCAGTTTAGACGACTATCAGCCCCAGCATTTT
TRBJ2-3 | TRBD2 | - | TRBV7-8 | CASSFLAGGSTDTQYF | TGTGCCAGCAGCTTTTTAGCGGGGGGGAGTACAGATACGCAGTATTTT
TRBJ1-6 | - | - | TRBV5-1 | CASSLGGTGNRSPLHF | TGCGCCAGCAGCTTGGGGGGAACAGGGAACCGTTCACCCCTCCACTTT
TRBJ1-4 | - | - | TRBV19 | CASSTRFEEKLFF | TGTGCCAGTAGTACACGTTTCGAGGAAAAACTGTTTTTT
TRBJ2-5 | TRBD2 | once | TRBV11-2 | CASSPGIAGAAGETQYF | TGTGCCAGCAGCCCCGGGATAGCGGGGGCCGCTGGGGAGACCCAGTACTTC
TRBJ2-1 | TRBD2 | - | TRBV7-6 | CASSRVSGRNNEQFF | TGTGCCAGCAGCCGCGTTAGCGGGAGAAACAATGAGCAGTTCTTC
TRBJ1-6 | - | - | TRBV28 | CASALGSKNSPLHF | TGTGCCAGTGCCCTCGGGAGTAAGAATTCACCCCTCCACTTT
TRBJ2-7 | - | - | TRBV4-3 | CASSQGGAGSYEQYF | TGCGCCAGCAGCCAGGGGGGGGCGGGATCCTACGAGCAGTACTTC
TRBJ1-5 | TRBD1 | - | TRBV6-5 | CASSTTGNNQPQHF | TGTGCCAGCAGTACGACAGGGAACAATCAGCCCCAGCATTTT
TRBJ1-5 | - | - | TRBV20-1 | CSASIDSSNQPQHF | TGCAGTGCTAGTATAGACAGTAGCAATCAGCCCCAGCATTTT
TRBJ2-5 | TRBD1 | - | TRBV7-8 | CASSLGQQETQYF | TGTGCCAGCAGCTTGGGACAGCAAGAGACCCAGTACTTC
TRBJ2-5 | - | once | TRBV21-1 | CASSKAAGRPISGTQYF | TGTGCCAGCAGCAAAGCCGCGGGCAGGCCAATCTCGGGGACCCAGTACTTC
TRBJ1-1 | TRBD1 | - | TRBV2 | CASSRQGNTEAFF | TGTGCCAGCAGCCGACAGGGGAACACTGAAGCTTTCTTT
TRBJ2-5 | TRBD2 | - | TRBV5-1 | CASSYWTSGGPTPRKSQETQYF | TGCGCCAGCAGCTACTGGACTAGCGGGGGGCCCACCCCAAGAAAATCTCAAGAGACCCAGTACTTC
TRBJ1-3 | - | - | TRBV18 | CASSTGRAGNTIYF | TGTGCCAGCTCAACCGGCAGGGCTGGAAACACCATATATTTT
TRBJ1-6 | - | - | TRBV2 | CASSEVGVHNSPLHF | TGTGCCAGCAGTGAAGTCGGGGTACATAATTCACCCCTCCACTTT
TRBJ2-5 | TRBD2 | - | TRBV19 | CATAQREGQETQYF | TGTGCCACCGCTCAGCGGGAGGGCCAAGAGACCCAGTACTTC
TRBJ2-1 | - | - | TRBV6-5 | CASSIEWALSNEQFF | TGTGCCAGCAGTATCGAGTGGGCTCTCTCCAATGAGCAGTTCTTC
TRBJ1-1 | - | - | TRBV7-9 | CASSTGNGDTEAFF | TGTGCCAGCAGTACAGGGAACGGAGACACTGAAGCTTTCTTT
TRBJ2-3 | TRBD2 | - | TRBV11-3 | CASSISPGGVGGTDTQYF | TGTGCCAGCAGCATTTCCCCGGGGGGAGTGGGAGGGACAGATACGCAGTATTTT
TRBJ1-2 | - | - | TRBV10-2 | CASSEVATEGGYTF | TGCGCCAGCAGTGAGGTCGCGACAGAAGGGGGCTACACCTTC
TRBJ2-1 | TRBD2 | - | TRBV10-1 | CASSDSIAGEVFF | TGCGCCAGCAGTGACTCAATAGCGGGAGAGGTGTTCTTC
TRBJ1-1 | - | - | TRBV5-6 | CASSHNGVRMNTEAFF | TGTGCCAGCAGCCACAACGGGGTGCGCATGAACACTGAAGCTTTCTTT
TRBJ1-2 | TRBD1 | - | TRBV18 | CASSLGQGSYGYTF | TGTGCCAGCTCACTCGGACAGGGGAGCTATGGCTACACCTTC
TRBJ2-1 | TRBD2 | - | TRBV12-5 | CASGLGGLARNEQFF | TGTGCTAGTGGTTTGGGGGGACTAGCGCGGAATGAGCAGTTCTTC
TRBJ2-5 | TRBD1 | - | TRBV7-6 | CASSKGQGAWETQYF | TGTGCCAGCAGTAAGGGACAGGGGGCATGGGAGACCCAGTACTTC
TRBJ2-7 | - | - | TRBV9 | CASSVERGWTHEQYF | TGTGCCAGCAGCGTAGAGAGGGGGTGGACCCACGAGCAGTACTTC
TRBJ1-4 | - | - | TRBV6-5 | CASSQGNANEKLFF | TGTGCCAGCAGTCAGGGCAACGCTAATGAAAAACTGTTTTTT